This T cell receptor (beta chain) is drawn from a study of blood T cell repertoires in COVID-19. Patients of the Seattle cohort, enrolled during active infection, were followed longitudinally. Under the authors' procedure: The assay estimated nucleated cells by amplifying reference gene primers. Repertoires were generated with immunoSEQ multiplex PCR, while TCRdb's copy carries only in-frame clones and drops some. Clone size and the V and J calls come from that table; the DNA yielded D and trimming. The repertoire has roughly 160,000 clones, roughly 84% of them found once; the top ten carry more than 5%. The CDR3 covers 18 residues. Looked up from germline, CDR1 is LNHDA and CDR2 is SQIVND (reference sequence). J gave up 0 bases and V 5 bases, and 11 bases lay outside the gene matches.

The genes are TRBV19 and TRBJ1-5; 9 bases fit TRBD1. The sequenced sample was peripheral blood. The sequence derives from a woman between 45 and 65 years old with COVID-19, enrolled during active disease. The CDR3 sequence is CASSPSGTGFYSNQPQHF. The CDR3 nucleotides read TGTGCCAGTAGTCCTTCCGGGACAGGGTTCTATAGCAATCAGCCCCAGCATTTT.